A selection of T cell receptor beta chains follows, all from one sample in a study of response to subunit inactivated influenza vaccine. TCRdb processed the RT-PCR reads anew with MiXCR; each CDR3 protein has one entry. The table includes 650,000 to 800,000 distinct CDR3 sequences, around a sixth detected once. The input for sequencing was PBMCs from blood, taken roughly 5 days after vaccination. These receptors were taken from a man aged 50 or older who received an inactivated influenza vaccine. Both conserved end residues are part of each CDR3. Each record gives: V gene, CDR3 protein.

v_call: TRBV2
cdr3_aa: CAPWNRETLAKNIQYF

v_call: TRBV5-1
cdr3_aa: CASRAAGRTFNEQFF

v_call: TRBV7-9
cdr3_aa: CASSLKDEAFF

v_call: TRBV6-1
cdr3_aa: CASSERQVYNEQFF

v_call: TRBV20-1
cdr3_aa: CSARVSHEETQYF

v_call: TRBV18
cdr3_aa: CASSPGLADLSSYEQYF

v_call: TRBV29-1
cdr3_aa: CSGSGTPNTGELFF

v_call: TRBV5-1
cdr3_aa: CASSFGTGGGKNEQFF

v_call: TRBV4-2
cdr3_aa: CASSFGTASTYEQYF

v_call: TRBV7-3
cdr3_aa: CASSRQGKAGELFF

v_call: TRBV12-3/TRBV12-4
cdr3_aa: CASSFTGLAVPYEQYF

v_call: TRBV27
cdr3_aa: CASSFFEKLFF

v_call: TRBV5-1
cdr3_aa: CASSLSTDITDTQYF

v_call: TRBV5-1
cdr3_aa: CASSLEPGTGFNEQFF

v_call: TRBV20-1
cdr3_aa: CSASVLSGTADQPQHF

v_call: TRBV12-3/TRBV12-4
cdr3_aa: CASTPDGVNEKLFF

v_call: TRBV12-3/TRBV12-4
cdr3_aa: CASSLIITEAFF

v_call: TRBV6-5
cdr3_aa: CASKHEQYF

v_call: TRBV12-3/TRBV12-4
cdr3_aa: CASSWGTGQNQPQHF

v_call: TRBV20-1
cdr3_aa: CSARERRGTEAFF

v_call: TRBV20-1
cdr3_aa: CSAYSADRADQPQHF

v_call: TRBV29-1
cdr3_aa: CSVMTGESYEQYF

v_call: TRBV27
cdr3_aa: CASRIAGGIYEQYF